The sequence of this T cell receptor (beta chain) was determined in a study of T cell responses to AZD1222 COVID-19 vaccine. Study-wide results and limits: Spike as a whole was targeted by vaccine-associated CD4 TCRs, dominant at 160-218 and 743-854. Only a handful of AZD1222 recipients, more than 5 in all, had baseline seropositivity.

With regard to this clone: Its antigen is not known.

The CDR3 extends over 13 amino acids. V was pared by 2 bases and J by 3 bases, with 0 bases of the junction left unmatched. Measured with immunoSEQ multiplex PCR; TCRdb has only the in-frame clones, and not every one. This sample yields some 150,000 clones, of which approximately 90% are seen a single time; roughly 2.8% belongs to the top ten. The receptor was derived from an adult in good health. V gene TRBV12-3 or TRBV12-4 combines with J gene TRBJ2-7; 8 bases fit TRBD2. The starting material was peripheral blood, obtained on day 0 of MenACWY control vaccination. The CDR3 bases are TGTGCCAGCAGTTTACTAGCGGGCTACGAGCAGTACTTC. Its translation is CASSLLAGYEQYF.